The 27 T cell receptor beta chains below were found in one sample sequenced in a study of tumor-infiltrating lymphocytes in oesophageal squamous cell carcinoma. In TCRdb, the PCR reads were re-called with MiXCR into one record per CDR3 protein. Of some 25,000 distinct CDR3 sequences in the sample, around 40% were seen once. Sequencing input: esophageal tumor tissue. The receptors shown here come from a male donor with esophageal squamous cell carcinoma.

The J gene is TRBJ2-5, the V gene TRBV6-2 or TRBV6-3; possible D gene TRBD2, 6 bases. The DNA matches TRBJ2-7 better at its end, which makes the J call doubtful. The CDR3 has 16 amino acids. Germline loops: CDR1 MNHEY, CDR2 SVGEGT. CDR3 residues: CASSEVGRRLSYEQYF. The CDR3 DNA reads as TGTGCCAGCAGTGAAGTGGGGAGGCGGCTCTCCTACGAGCAGTACTTC.

The V gene is TRBV27, the J gene TRBJ2-5; D is unclear. Germline V gene data show CDR1 as MNHEY and CDR2 as SMNVEV (reference sequence). The CDR3 is 15 residues long. Trimming left V 0 bases short and J 2 bases short, with 10 bases between. The CDR3 coding sequence is TGTGCCAGCAGTTTATCGTACCAGCGACAAGAGACCCAGTACTTC. Translation: CASSLSYQRQETQYF.

V usage is TRBV7-3 and J usage is TRBJ2-7; 12 bases match TRBD2. From germline, CDR1 is SGHTA and CDR2 FQGTGA. The CDR3 totals 17 residues. V was pared by 4 bases and J by 4 bases, with 11 bases of the junction left unmatched. The CDR3 is CASSSTSGGPLWYEQYF. CDR3 coding DNA: TGTGCCAGCAGCTCGACTAGCGGGGGACCCTTGTGGTACGAGCAGTACTTC.

Remarks on this clonotype: Since the CDR3 does not end with the conserved phenylalanine or tryptophan, this likely comes from a read error. Because the CDR3's place on the DNA is in doubt, the DNA is left out and the CDR3 is given as listed by TCRdb. This sequence joins TRBV5-1 and TRBJ2-3; no DNA check was done on the table's D call, TRBD1. Germline V gene sequence: CDR1 SGHRS, CDR2 YFSETQ. A total of 15 residues make up the CDR3, ends included. CDR3 residues: CASSSGTTYGYTFGS.

The chain couples TRBV4-1 to TRBJ2-1; the D call may be TRBD1 or TRBD2 (5 bases each). The end of the DNA aligns better with TRBJ2-7, so the J call may be wrong. This CDR3 spans 15 amino acids. CDR1 and CDR2 (germline): MGHRA, YSYEKL. The CDR3 region is CASSQDQIGAGEQYF. The DNA for the CDR3 is TGCGCCAGCAGCCAAGATCAAATCGGGGCTGGTGAGCAGTACTTC.

The CDR3 here is CASSFEAANTGELFF. CDR3 DNA sequence: TGTGCCAGTAGCTTCGAGGCAGCGAACACCGGGGAGCTGTTTTTT. This chain links TRBV19 with TRBJ2-2, with D hard to call. Trimming removed 6 bases from V and 0 bases from J, with 11 bases in between. CDR1 and CDR2 from the germline V gene are LNHDA and SQIVND (reference sequence). The CDR3 has 15 amino acids.

This clonotype showed up many times. A much larger clone lies one base from this, so it may be a read error. This rearrangement joins TRBV11-2 to TRBJ2-7, with 7 bases fitting TRBD2. This CDR3 has 14 residues. V was pared by 5 bases and J by 7 bases, with 11 bases of the junction left unmatched. Looked up from germline, CDR1 is SGHAT and CDR2 is FQNNGV. DNA of the CDR3: TGTGCCAGCAGCCCCGGACTAGAAGGGAATGAGCAGTACTTC. Translation: CASSPGLEGNEQYF.

This sequence joins TRBV12-3 or TRBV12-4 and TRBJ1-4; D might be TRBD1 (5 bases). The length of the CDR3 is 14 residues. Between the trimmed V and J ends, which lost 4 bases and 7 bases, there was a span of 13 bases. DNA of the CDR3: TGTGCCAGCAGTTCCAACAGGATTGTTGAAAAACTGTTTTTT. Amino acids: CASSSNRIVEKLFF.

In this sample, this clonotype turned up many times. The chain has TRBV12-3 or TRBV12-4 and TRBJ1-3; no definite D call. The CDR3 spans 14 residues. With 6 bases removed from V and 4 bases from J, the gap between germline ends came to 13 bases. CDR3 sequence (DNA): TGTGCCAGCAGGTCTCAAGGGTCAGGAAACACCATATATTTT. Its translation: CASRSQGSGNTIYF.

The gene calls are TRBV12-5 and TRBJ2-1; no firm D call. Trimming left V 2 bases short and J 4 bases short, with 6 bases between. Looked up from germline, CDR1 is LGHNT and CDR2 is FRNRAP. This CDR3 spans 13 amino acids. In DNA form, the CDR3 reads TGTGCTAGTGGTTTGCCGGTATACAATGAGCAGTTCTTC. This encodes CASGLPVYNEQFF.

This clonotype was picked up a small number of times. CDR3 in amino acids: CASSYRDYQETQYF. In DNA, the CDR3 is TGTGCCAGCAGTTACCGGGACTACCAAGAGACCCAGTACTTC. The genes are TRBV7-4 and TRBJ2-5; tentatively, D is TRBD2 (6 bases). The CDR3 is 14 amino acids. CDR1 SGHVT and CDR2 SQSDAQ come from the germline V gene. Trimming cost V 6 bases and J 0 bases, with 11 bases left between them.

The genes are TRBV7-6 and TRBJ2-1; D may be TRBD1 (6 bases). The J call could be wrong; TRBJ2-7 is a better fit for the DNA end. Germline loops: CDR1 SGHVS, CDR2 FNYEAQ. The length of the CDR3 is 12 residues. This CDR3 is CATRDTPYEQYF. CDR3 DNA: TGTGCCACCCGGGACACCCCCTACGAGCAGTACTTC.

A word on this clonotype: This CDR3 fails to terminate in the conserved phenylalanine or tryptophan, so it likely reflects a read error. The DNA is left out, because the CDR3 cannot be placed on it with certainty; the CDR3 is given as TCRdb lists it. This sequence joins TRBV7-6 and TRBJ1-1. The CDR3 length is 15 residues, termini included. The germline V gene has CDR1 SGHVS and CDR2 FNYEAQ. The CDR3: CASSLSGTDTQYFGQ.

V and J are TRBV7-6 and TRBJ1-2; no firm D call. The CDR3 is 14 amino acids. CDR1 is SGHVS, CDR2 FNYEAQ, per germline. V lost 1 base and J lost 4, with 10 bases in between. DNA for the CDR3: TGTGCCAGCAGCTTAGACAGCTACCTCTATGGCTACACCTTC. Translated: CASSLDSYLYGYTF.

Relative to its sample, this clonotype is medium-sized. The chain employs TRBV7-8 and TRBJ2-7; TRBD2 agrees at 9 bases. The ends lost 5 bases at V and 3 bases at J; junction bases unmatched: 8. The CDR3 is 15 residues long. Germline lookup yields CDR1 SGHVS and CDR2 FQNEAQ. The CDR3 sequence is CASSAPGLADYEQYF. DNA for the CDR3: TGTGCCAGCAGCGCCCCGGGACTAGCCGACTACGAGCAGTACTTC.

This clonotype was observed a few times. This chain links TRBV7-2 with TRBJ2-2, with D hard to call. CDR3 length: 12 residues. Germline CDR1 is SGHTA and CDR2 is FQGNSA. The ends were cut back, 0 bases at V and 7 bases at J, with 3 bases in the middle. The CDR3 protein is CASSLAHGELFF. The CDR3 region has the DNA TGTGCCAGCAGCTTAGCTCACGGGGAGCTGTTTTTT.

By share of the sample, this clonotype is medium-sized (0.01 to 0.1%). The chain combines TRBV7-2 with TRBJ2-3, with D possibly matching TRBD1 (6 bases). The CDR3 is made up of 13 amino acids. The germline gives CDR1 SGHTA, CDR2 FQGNSA. Between the trimmed V and J ends, which lost 6 bases and 1 base, there was a span of 8 bases. CDR3 sequence reads: CASRSGGTDTQYF. The CDR3 coding sequence is TGTGCCAGCAGGTCAGGGGGCACAGATACGCAGTATTTT.

V gene TRBV7-9 combines with J gene TRBJ2-3; weak D call: TRBD2 (6 bases). CDR1 and CDR2 from the germline V gene are SEHNR and FQNEAQ (reference sequence). This CDR3 has 15 amino acids. Trimming shortened V by 3 bases and J by 0 bases, and 10 bases separated the two germline ends. The CDR3 sequence: CASSFFAGSTDTQYF. The CDR3 nucleotides are TGTGCCAGCAGCTTTTTTGCGGGAAGCACAGATACGCAGTATTTT.

The chain employs TRBV28 and TRBJ2-6; D is uncertain. Germline V gene lookup returns CDR1 MDHEN and CDR2 SYDVKM. Trimming shortened V by 1 base and J by 1 base, and 8 bases separated the two germline ends. The CDR3 covers 16 residues. The DNA for the CDR3 is TGTGCCAGCAGTTTATCTGAGGTGTCTGGGGCCAACGTCCTGACTTTC. Amino acids: CASSLSEVSGANVLTF.

For this clonotype: No conserved phenylalanine or tryptophan is present at the end of the CDR3, so a read error is the likely explanation. The DNA is left out, because the CDR3 cannot be placed on it with certainty; the CDR3 is given as TCRdb lists it. The genes are TRBV7-6 and TRBJ2-6; the table assigns TRBD2, which was not confirmed against the DNA. In germline, CDR1 is SGHVS, CDR2 FNYEAQ. The CDR3 is 9 amino acids in total, end residues counted. The CDR3 is CASSLAGTS.

This clonotype was counted many times. A read error may explain this, as a much larger clone is one base away. This rearrangement joins TRBV6-1 to TRBJ2-7; D is unresolved. Germline V CDR1 and CDR2: MNHNS, SASEGT. The V gene lost 6 bases and the J gene lost 7 bases, with 13 bases spanning the gap. The CDR3 has 12 amino acids. The CDR3 region has the DNA TGTGCCAGCAGAACTACCCTCGGTGAGCAGTACTTC. It encodes CASRTTLGEQYF.

This clonotype is labeled medium-sized. V gene TRBV6-1 combines with J gene TRBJ2-2; 7 positions match TRBD1. This CDR3 region has 14 residues. The germline V gene has CDR1 MNHNS and CDR2 SASEGT. V gave up 5 bases and J gave up 1 base; unmatched junction bases: 1. CDR3 in amino acids: CASSRTGNTGELFF. Written as DNA, the CDR3 is TGTGCCAGCAGTCGGACAGGGAACACCGGGGAGCTGTTTTTT.

This clonotype was picked up many times. The chain is built from TRBV5-1 and TRBJ2-1, with D uncertain. The CDR3 sequence is 16 residues long. The germline V gene has CDR1 SGHRS and CDR2 YFSETQ. V lost 2 bases, J lost 2 bases, and 14 bases lay in between. CDR3 residues: CASSFGSAVTYNEQFF. CDR3 bases: TGCGCCAGCAGCTTTGGATCGGCAGTTACCTACAATGAGCAGTTCTTC.

This clonotype was picked up many times. The rearrangement uses TRBV12-3 or TRBV12-4 and TRBJ2-1, with 9 nucleotides matching TRBD2. V shed 6 bases, J shed 4 bases, and the junction held 7 bases outside the gene matches. The CDR3 has 15 residues. CDR3: CASRRAGGAYNEQFF. The DNA for the CDR3 is TGTGCCAGCAGACGGGCGGGGGGGGCATACAATGAGCAGTTCTTC.

This clonotype appeared many times. This chain connects TRBV6-1 to TRBJ1-1, with 8 bases fitting TRBD1. The CDR3 length is 19 residues. The V gene end was trimmed by 3 bases and the J gene end by 2 bases; junction bases not matched to a gene: 17. Germline V gene lookup returns CDR1 MNHNS and CDR2 SASEGT. The chain's CDR3 is CASSETSLDRGYFNTEAFF. The CDR3 DNA sequence: TGTGCCAGCAGTGAGACCTCCCTCGACAGGGGTTATTTCAACACTGAAGCTTTCTTT.

This clonotype was seen many times. The chain couples TRBV2 to TRBJ2-7; D is ambiguous. This CDR3 region has 12 residues. The V end was cut by 5 bases, the J end by 3 bases, with 8 bases between. Germline V lookup: CDR1 SNHLY, CDR2 FYNNEI. The CDR3 DNA reads TGTGCCAGCAGTAGAGAGCTCTACGAGCAGTACTTC. Residues: CASSRELYEQYF.

This chain uses TRBV7-9 with TRBJ2-3, with D uncertain. CDR1 is SEHNR, CDR2 FQNEAQ, per germline (reference sequence). The V gene lost 3 bases and the J gene lost 0 bases, with 7 bases spanning the gap. This CDR3 comprises 14 residues. The CDR3 loop reads CASSFPSSTDTQYF. The DNA of the CDR3 is TGTGCCAGCAGCTTTCCATCTAGCACAGATACGCAGTATTTT.